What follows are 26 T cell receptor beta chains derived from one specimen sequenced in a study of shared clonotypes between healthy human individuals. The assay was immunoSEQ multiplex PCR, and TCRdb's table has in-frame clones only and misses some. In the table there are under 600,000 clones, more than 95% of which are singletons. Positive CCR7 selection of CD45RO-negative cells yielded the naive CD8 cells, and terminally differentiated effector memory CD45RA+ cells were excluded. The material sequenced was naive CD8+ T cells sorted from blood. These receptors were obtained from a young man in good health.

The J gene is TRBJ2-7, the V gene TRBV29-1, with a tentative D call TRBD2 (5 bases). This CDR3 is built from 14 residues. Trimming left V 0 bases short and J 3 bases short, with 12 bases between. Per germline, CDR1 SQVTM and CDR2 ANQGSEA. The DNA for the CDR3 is TGCAGCGTTGAAGAACGGGGAAGAGACTACGAGCAGTACTTC. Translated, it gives CSVEERGRDYEQYF.

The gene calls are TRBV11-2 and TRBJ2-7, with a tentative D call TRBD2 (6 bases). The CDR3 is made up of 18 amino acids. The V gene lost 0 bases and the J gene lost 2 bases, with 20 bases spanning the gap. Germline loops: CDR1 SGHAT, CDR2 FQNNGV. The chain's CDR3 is CASSLEPTQGLLPYEQYF. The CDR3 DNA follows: TGTGCCAGCAGCTTAGAGCCTACCCAGGGACTGTTGCCCTACGAGCAGTACTTC.

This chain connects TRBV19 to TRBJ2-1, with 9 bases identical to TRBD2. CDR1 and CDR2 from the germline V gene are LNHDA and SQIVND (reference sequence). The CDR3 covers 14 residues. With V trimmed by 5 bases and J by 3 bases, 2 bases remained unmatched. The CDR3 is CASSPSGNYNEQFF. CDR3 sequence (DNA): TGTGCCAGTAGTCCTAGCGGGAACTACAATGAGCAGTTCTTC.

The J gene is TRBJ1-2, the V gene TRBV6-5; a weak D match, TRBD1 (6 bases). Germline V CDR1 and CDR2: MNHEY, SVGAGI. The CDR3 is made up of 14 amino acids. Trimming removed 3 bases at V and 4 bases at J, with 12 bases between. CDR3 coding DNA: TGTGCCAGCAGTTATGGGGGGCTCTCCTATGGCTACACCTTC. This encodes CASSYGGLSYGYTF.

The CDR3 DNA follows: TGTGCCAGCAGCCCCCGAGAACCGGGACATTGGGGCACAGATACGCAGTATTTT. This translates into CASSPREPGHWGTDTQYF. The chain carries TRBV7-9 and TRBJ2-3; D is perhaps TRBD1 (6 bases). V lost 5 bases and J lost 1, with 22 bases in between. The CDR3 spans 18 residues. Germline V gene lookup returns CDR1 SEHNR and CDR2 FQNEAQ (reference sequence).

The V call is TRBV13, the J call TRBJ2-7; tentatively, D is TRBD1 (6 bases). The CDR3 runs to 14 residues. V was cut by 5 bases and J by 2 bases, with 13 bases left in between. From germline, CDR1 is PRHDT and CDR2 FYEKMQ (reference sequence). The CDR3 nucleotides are TGTGCCAGCAGCCTGGGACACGGGGCCTACGAGCAGTACTTC. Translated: CASSLGHGAYEQYF.

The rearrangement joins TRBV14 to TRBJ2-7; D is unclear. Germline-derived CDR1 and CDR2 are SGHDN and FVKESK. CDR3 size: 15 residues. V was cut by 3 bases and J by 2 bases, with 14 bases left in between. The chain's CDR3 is CASSHGSKITYEQYF. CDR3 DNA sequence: TGTGCCAGCAGCCACGGGTCGAAGATAACCTACGAGCAGTACTTC. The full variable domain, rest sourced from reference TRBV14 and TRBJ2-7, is EAGVTQFPSHSVIEKGQTVTLRCDPISGHDNLYWYRRVMGKEIKFLLHFVKESKQDESGMPNNRFLAERTGGTYSTLKVQPAELEDSGVYFCASSHGSKITYEQYFGPGTRLTVT.

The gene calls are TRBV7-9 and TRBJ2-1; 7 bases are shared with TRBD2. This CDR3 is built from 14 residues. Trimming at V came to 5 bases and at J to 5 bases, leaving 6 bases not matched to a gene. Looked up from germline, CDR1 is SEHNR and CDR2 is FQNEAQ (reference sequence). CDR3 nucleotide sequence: TGTGCCAGCAGCGTACGGACTAGGGACAATGAGCAGTTCTTC. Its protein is CASSVRTRDNEQFF.

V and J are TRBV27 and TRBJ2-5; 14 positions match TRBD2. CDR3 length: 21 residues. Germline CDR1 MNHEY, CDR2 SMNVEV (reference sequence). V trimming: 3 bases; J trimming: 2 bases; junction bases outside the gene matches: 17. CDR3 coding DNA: TGTGCCAGCAGTTTTTTACCCTTTGGACTAGCGGGAGGCACAGAGCAAGAGACCCAGTACTTC. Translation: CASSFLPFGLAGGTEQETQYF.

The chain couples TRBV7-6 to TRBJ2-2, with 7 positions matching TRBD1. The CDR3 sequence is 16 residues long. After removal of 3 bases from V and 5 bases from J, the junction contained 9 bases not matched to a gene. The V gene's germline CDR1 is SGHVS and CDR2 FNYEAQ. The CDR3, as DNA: TGTGCCAGCAGCTTCGATTCCGGGACAGTAACCGGGGAGCTGTTTTTT. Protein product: CASSFDSGTVTGELFF. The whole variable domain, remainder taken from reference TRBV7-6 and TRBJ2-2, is GAGVSQSPRYKVTKRGQDVALRCDPISGHVSLYWYRQALGQGPEFLTYFNYEAQQDKSGLPNDRFSAERPEGSISTLTIQRTEQRDSAMYRCASSFDSGTVTGELFFGEGSRLTVL.

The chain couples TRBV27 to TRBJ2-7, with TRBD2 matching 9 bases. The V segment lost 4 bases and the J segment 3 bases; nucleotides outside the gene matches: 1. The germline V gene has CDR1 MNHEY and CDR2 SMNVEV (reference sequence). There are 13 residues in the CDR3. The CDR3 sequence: CASSWTSDYEQYF. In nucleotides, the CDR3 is TGTGCCAGCAGTTGGACTAGCGACTACGAGCAGTACTTC.

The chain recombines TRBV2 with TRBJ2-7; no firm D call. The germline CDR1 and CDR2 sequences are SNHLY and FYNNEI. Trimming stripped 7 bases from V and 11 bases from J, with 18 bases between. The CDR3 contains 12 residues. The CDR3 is CASIGSPTSKYF. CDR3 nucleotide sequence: TGTGCCAGCATCGGCAGTCCTACGAGCAAGTACTTC.

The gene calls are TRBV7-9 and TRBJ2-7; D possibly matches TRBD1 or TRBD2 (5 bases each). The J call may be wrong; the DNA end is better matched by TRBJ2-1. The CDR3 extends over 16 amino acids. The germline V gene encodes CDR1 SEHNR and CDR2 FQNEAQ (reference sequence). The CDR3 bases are TGTGCCAGCAGCCCAAGTCGGGGCACCCTATACAATGAGCAGTTCTTC. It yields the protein CASSPSRGTLYNEQFF.

The CDR3 nucleotides are TGCAGCGTGAAAGAGGGACAGATCTATGGCTACACCTTC. Translation gives CSVKEGQIYGYTF. This sequence joins TRBV29-1 and TRBJ1-2, with TRBD1 matching 7 bases. CDR3 length: 13 amino acids. J was trimmed by 4 bases and V by 6 bases; bases with no gene match: 8. Germline-derived CDR1 and CDR2 are SQVTM and ANQGSEA.

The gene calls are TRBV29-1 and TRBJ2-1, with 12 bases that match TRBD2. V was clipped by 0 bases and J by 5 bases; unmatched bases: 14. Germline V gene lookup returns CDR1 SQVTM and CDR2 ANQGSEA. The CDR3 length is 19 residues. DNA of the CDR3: TGCAGCGTTGAAGAAACCGTCCCGGGACTAGCGGGTACGCACAATGAGCAGTTCTTC. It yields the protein CSVEETVPGLAGTHNEQFF.

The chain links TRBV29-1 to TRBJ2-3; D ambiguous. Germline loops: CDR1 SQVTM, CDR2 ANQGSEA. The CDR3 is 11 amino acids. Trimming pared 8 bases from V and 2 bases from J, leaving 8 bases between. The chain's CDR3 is CSPIVTDTQYF. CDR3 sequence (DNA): TGCAGCCCTATTGTCACAGATACGCAGTATTTT.

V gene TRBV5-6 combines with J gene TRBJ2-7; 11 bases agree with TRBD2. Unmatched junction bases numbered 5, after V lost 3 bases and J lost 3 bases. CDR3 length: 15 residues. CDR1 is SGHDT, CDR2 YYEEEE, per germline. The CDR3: CASSWGLAVHYEQYF. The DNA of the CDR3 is TGTGCCAGCAGCTGGGGACTAGCGGTCCACTACGAGCAGTACTTC.

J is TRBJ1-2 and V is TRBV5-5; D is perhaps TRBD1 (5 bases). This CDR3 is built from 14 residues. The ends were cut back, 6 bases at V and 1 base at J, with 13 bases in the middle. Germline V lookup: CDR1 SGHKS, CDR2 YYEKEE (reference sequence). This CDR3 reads CASNFQQVNYGYTF. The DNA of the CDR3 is TGTGCCAGCAATTTCCAACAGGTTAACTATGGCTACACCTTC. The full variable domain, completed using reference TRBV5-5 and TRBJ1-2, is DAGVTQSPTHLIKTRGQQVTLRCSPISGHKSVSWYQQVLGQGPQFIFQYYEKEERGRGNFPDRFSARQFPNYSSELNVNALLLGDSALYLCASNFQQVNYGYTFGSGTRLTVV.

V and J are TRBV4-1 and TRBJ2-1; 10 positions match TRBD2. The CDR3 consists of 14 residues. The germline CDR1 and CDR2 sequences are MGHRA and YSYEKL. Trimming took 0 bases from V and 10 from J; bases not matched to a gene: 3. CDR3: CASSQDGAGGEQFF. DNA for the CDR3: TGCGCCAGCAGCCAAGACGGAGCGGGAGGGGAGCAGTTCTTC.

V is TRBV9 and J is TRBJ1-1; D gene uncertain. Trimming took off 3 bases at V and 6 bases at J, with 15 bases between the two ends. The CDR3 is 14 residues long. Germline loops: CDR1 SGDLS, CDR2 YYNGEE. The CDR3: CASSAPGRAPEAFF. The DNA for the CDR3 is TGTGCCAGCAGCGCCCCAGGCCGTGCTCCTGAAGCTTTCTTT.

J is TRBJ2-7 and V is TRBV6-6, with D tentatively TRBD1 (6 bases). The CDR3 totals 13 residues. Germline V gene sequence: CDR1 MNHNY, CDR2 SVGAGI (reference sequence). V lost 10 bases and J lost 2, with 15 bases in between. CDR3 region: CATEGRGTYEQYF. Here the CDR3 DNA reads TGTGCCACGGAAGGCAGGGGTACCTACGAGCAGTACTTC.

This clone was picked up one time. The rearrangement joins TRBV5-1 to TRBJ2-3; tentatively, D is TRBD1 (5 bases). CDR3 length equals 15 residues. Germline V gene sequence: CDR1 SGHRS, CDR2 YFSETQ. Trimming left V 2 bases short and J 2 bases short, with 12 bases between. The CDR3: CASSLGHQITDTQYF. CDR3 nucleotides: TGCGCCAGCAGCTTAGGACACCAAATCACAGATACGCAGTATTTT.

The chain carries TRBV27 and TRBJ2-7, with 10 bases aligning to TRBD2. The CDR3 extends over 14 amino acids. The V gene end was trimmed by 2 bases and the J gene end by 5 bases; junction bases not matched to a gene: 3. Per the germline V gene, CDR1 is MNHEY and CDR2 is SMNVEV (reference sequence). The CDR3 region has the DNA TGTGCCAGCAGTTTAATAGCGGGAGGTCACGAGCAGTACTTC. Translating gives CASSLIAGGHEQYF.

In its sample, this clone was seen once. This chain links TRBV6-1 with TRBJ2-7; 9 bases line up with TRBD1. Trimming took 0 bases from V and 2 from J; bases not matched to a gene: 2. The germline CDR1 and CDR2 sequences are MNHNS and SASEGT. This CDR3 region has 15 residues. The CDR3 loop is CASSEAWDRAYEQYF. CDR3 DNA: TGTGCCAGCAGTGAAGCCTGGGACAGGGCCTACGAGCAGTACTTC.

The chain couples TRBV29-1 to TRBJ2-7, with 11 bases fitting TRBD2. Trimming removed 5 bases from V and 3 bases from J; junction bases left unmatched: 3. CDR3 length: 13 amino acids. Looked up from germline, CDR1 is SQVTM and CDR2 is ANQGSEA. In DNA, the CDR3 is TGCAGCGTTTTCGGGACTAGCGGCTACGAGCAGTACTTC. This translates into CSVFGTSGYEQYF.

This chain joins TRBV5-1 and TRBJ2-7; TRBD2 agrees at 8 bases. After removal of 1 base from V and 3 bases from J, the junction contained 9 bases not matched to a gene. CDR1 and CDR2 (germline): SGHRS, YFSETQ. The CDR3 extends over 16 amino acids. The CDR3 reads CASSLWSGRDVYEQYF. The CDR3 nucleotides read TGCGCCAGCAGCTTGTGGAGCGGGAGAGATGTCTACGAGCAGTACTTC.